The sequence of this TCR beta chain was determined in a study of shared clonotypes between healthy human individuals. Remarks on this clone: Its antigen is as yet unknown.

Sorted-subset replicate PCRs used roughly 180 ng DNA, 25,000 to 30,000 T cell genomes. Produced via immunoSEQ multiplex PCR; TCRdb's table is partial and in-frame only. The table records approximately 2,300,000 clones, approximately 90% of them present only once. Regarding the study as a whole: Clonotype sharing among the donors was expected to vary with sequencing depth.

V lost 4 bases to trimming and J lost 0 bases, with 4 bases between them. Germline assignment: CDR1 SEHNR and CDR2 FQNEAQ (reference sequence). This CDR3 has 14 amino acids. The rearrangement links TRBV7-9 to TRBJ2-6, with D hard to call. Sequenced material: naive CD4+ T cells from PBMCs. Subset of the sample: CD45RA+ positively selected. This TCR was sampled from a man aged 18 to 30 in good health. Some clones in this sample may be carry-over from other donors' samples. This chain's CDR3 is CASSYSSGANVLTF. The CDR3 region has the DNA TGTGCCAGCAGCTACTCCTCTGGGGCCAACGTCCTGACTTTC.